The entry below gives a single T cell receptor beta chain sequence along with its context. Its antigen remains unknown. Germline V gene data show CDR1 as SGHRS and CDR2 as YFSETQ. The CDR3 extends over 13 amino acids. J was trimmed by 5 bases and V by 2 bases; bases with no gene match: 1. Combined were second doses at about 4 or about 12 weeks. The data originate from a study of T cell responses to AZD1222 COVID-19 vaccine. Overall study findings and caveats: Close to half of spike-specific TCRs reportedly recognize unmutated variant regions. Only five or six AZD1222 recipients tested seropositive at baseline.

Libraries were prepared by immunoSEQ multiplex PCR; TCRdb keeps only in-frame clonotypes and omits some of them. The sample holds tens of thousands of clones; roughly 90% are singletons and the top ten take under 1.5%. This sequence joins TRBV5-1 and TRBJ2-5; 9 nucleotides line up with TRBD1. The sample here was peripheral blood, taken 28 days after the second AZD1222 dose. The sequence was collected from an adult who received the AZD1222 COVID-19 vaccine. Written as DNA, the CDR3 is TGCGCCAGCAGCTTCGGGACAGGGGAGACCCAGTACTTC. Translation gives CASSFGTGETQYF.